These 15 T cell receptor beta chains originate from one sample sequenced in a study of T cell responses to AZD1222 COVID-19 vaccine. Clones were sequenced by immunoSEQ multiplex PCR, and TCRdb holds only the in-frame ones, with some missing. In the table there are 100,000 or so clones, approximately 91% of which are singletons. Sequences were derived from peripheral blood, sampled on day 0 of AZD1222 vaccination. All receptors derive from an adult in good health.

The rearrangement uses TRBV7-3 and TRBJ2-3; 7 bases are a match to TRBD1. The CDR3 contains 15 residues. V dropped 4 bases and J dropped 0; count of bases not matched to a gene: 4. Germline assignment: CDR1 SGHTA and CDR2 FQGTGA. CDR3 DNA: TGTGCCAGCAGCTCCACGGGACAGAGCACAGATACGCAGTATTTT. Translated: CASSSTGQSTDTQYF.

The V call is TRBV5-1, the J call TRBJ2-1; no definite D call. CDR1 SGHRS and CDR2 YFSETQ come from the germline V gene. CDR3 size: 14 residues. Trimming left V 1 base short and J 5 bases short, with 10 bases between. As DNA, the CDR3 is TGCGCCAGCAGCTTGTTGATTACCCACAATGAGCAGTTCTTC. Translation gives CASSLLITHNEQFF.

CDR3 protein: CSASRPTGYEQYF. The CDR3 nucleotides read TGCAGTGCTAGTCGTCCAACCGGGTACGAGCAGTACTTC. V is TRBV20-1 and J is TRBJ2-7; unclear D gene. This CDR3 has 13 residues. Germline lookup yields CDR1 DFQATT and CDR2 SNEGSKA (reference sequence). The V and J ends lost 3 bases and 4 bases respectively, with 13 bases between them.

This chain links TRBV20-1 with TRBJ2-1; no firm D call. From germline, CDR1 is DFQATT and CDR2 SNEGSKA (reference sequence). V dropped 8 bases and J dropped 12 bases, with 14 bases sitting between them. The CDR3 contains 10 residues. CDR3 in DNA: TGCAGTCCTGGAGCCATCGGGCAGTTCTTC. This sequence encodes CSPGAIGQFF.

The CDR3 loop reads CASRRDGNYGYTF. The CDR3 region has the DNA TGTGCCAGCAGGCGCGACGGTAACTATGGCTACACCTTC. This sequence joins TRBV27 and TRBJ1-2; D call uncertain. Germline CDR1 MNHEY, CDR2 SMNVEV (reference sequence). V was clipped by 6 bases and J by 1 base, with 9 bases between them. The CDR3 is 13 amino acids.

V and J are TRBV5-1 and TRBJ1-5; D not resolved. Trimming cost V 0 bases and J 7 bases, with 11 bases left between them. The CDR3 runs to 14 residues. Germline loops: CDR1 SGHRS, CDR2 YFSETQ. The DNA of the CDR3 is TGCGCCAGCAGCTTGGAACAGCCAGAGCAGCCCCAGCATTTT. It specifies CASSLEQPEQPQHF.

J is TRBJ2-3 and V is TRBV4-2; the match to TRBD2 covers 12 bases. V was clipped by 0 bases and J by 1 base; unmatched bases: 8. The CDR3 is made up of 19 amino acids. Germline CDR1 is LGHNA and CDR2 is YNFKEQ. For the CDR3, the DNA is TGTGCCAGCAGCCAAGATGCTTTCAGACTAGCGGGAGGCACAGATACGCAGTATTTT. It yields the protein CASSQDAFRLAGGTDTQYF.

The chain couples TRBV5-4 to TRBJ2-7, with D possibly matching TRBD2 (6 bases). From germline, CDR1 is SGHNT and CDR2 YYREEE (reference sequence). The CDR3 contains 11 residues. Trimming removed 4 bases at V and 12 bases at J, with 14 bases between. This CDR3 reads CASSKGREAYF. As DNA, the CDR3 is TGTGCCAGCAGCAAGGGCAGGGAGGCGTACTTC.

The rearrangement uses TRBV29-1 and TRBJ2-1; D not certain. The V gene's germline CDR1 is SQVTM and CDR2 ANQGSEA. The length of the CDR3 is 12 residues. Trimming shortened V by 4 bases and J by 5 bases, and 9 bases separated the two germline ends. CDR3 sequence: CSVGRTDNEQFF. DNA for the CDR3: TGCAGCGTTGGTCGAACCGACAATGAGCAGTTCTTC.

This rearrangement joins TRBV11-2 to TRBJ2-3, with D tentatively TRBD1 or TRBD2 (6 bases each). Trimming pared 1 base from V and 7 bases from J, leaving 21 bases between. The CDR3 runs to 17 residues. Per germline, CDR1 SGHAT and CDR2 FQNNGV. CDR3 bases: TGTGCCAGCAGCTTAGGGAGTTGGGGGGACATGGGAAATACGCAGTATTTT. Protein product: CASSLGSWGDMGNTQYF.

This chain connects TRBV20-1 to TRBJ2-3; no definite D call. Trimming removed 3 bases at V and 4 bases at J, with 11 bases between. This CDR3 has 13 residues. Germline V CDR1 and CDR2: DFQATT, SNEGSKA (reference sequence). CDR3 protein: CSASNLIADTQYF. The CDR3 nucleotides read TGCAGTGCTAGTAATTTAATAGCAGATACGCAGTATTTT.

The chain couples TRBV27 to TRBJ2-7; D is perhaps TRBD1 or TRBD2 (5 bases each). The V and J ends lost 2 bases and 1 base respectively, with 9 bases between them. There are 14 residues in the CDR3. The germline V gene has CDR1 MNHEY and CDR2 SMNVEV (reference sequence). The CDR3, as DNA: TGTGCCAGCAGTTTAGGGGGTTATTCCTACGAGCAGTACTTC. Protein product: CASSLGGYSYEQYF.

The V gene is TRBV27, the J gene TRBJ2-7; no clear D gene. This CDR3 comprises 13 residues. Trimming removed 2 bases from V and 5 bases from J, with 10 bases in between. Germline-derived CDR1 and CDR2 are MNHEY and SMNVEV (reference sequence). CDR3 region: CASSLGLINEQYF. The CDR3 bases are TGTGCCAGCAGTTTAGGCCTAATAAACGAGCAGTACTTC.

J is TRBJ2-7 and V is TRBV18; D is perhaps TRBD2 (6 bases). With 2 bases removed from V and 5 bases from J, the gap between germline ends came to 19 bases. CDR1 is KGHSH, CDR2 LQKENI, per germline. CDR3 length: 16 residues. The CDR3, as DNA: TGTGCCAGCTCACCAGGGACTGCCCGGGAGAGGAACGAGCAGTACTTC. Its translation: CASSPGTARERNEQYF. Full variable domain (remainder filled in from reference TRBV18 and TRBJ2-7): NAGVMQNPRHLVRRRGQEARLRCSPMKGHSHVYWYRQLPEEGLKFMVYLQKENIIDESGMPKERFSAEFPKEGPSILRIQQVVRGDSAAYFCASSPGTARERNEQYFGPGTRLTVT.

This chain joins TRBV7-9 and TRBJ2-2; no clear D gene. The V and J ends lost 8 bases and 2 bases respectively, with 12 bases between them. The CDR3 runs 14 residues. The germline CDR1 and CDR2 sequences are SEHNR and FQNEAQ (reference sequence). CDR3 nucleotides: TGTGCCAGCCGGGCAGGACCTAACACCGGGGAGCTGTTTTTT. As protein: CASRAGPNTGELFF.